These T cell receptor beta chains were read from a single sample in a study of CD8 T cells in Susac syndrome. From the immunoSEQ multiplex PCR reads, TCRdb called clonotypes with MiXCR, one entry per CDR3 protein. The table lists hundreds of thousands of distinct CDR3 sequences, over 90% of them singletons, with around 0.082% in the top ten. The sequenced material came from CD4+ T cells from PBMCs. All receptors come from a human donor with multiple sclerosis. The CDR3 runs from the conserved cysteine through the conserved F or W. D genes are given only for firm matches.

v_call: TRBV13; d_call: -; j_call: TRBJ2-1; cdr3_nt: TGTGCCAGCAGCTACCGAGATCCCCTGGGGGGAGGCGCCTACAATGAGCAGTTCTTC; cdr3_aa: CASSYRDPLGGGAYNEQFF
v_call: TRBV7-8; d_call: -; j_call: TRBJ1-2; cdr3_nt: TGTGCCAGCAGCCCCAGGGACAAGGGGGATCATGGCTACACCTTC; cdr3_aa: CASSPRDKGDHGYTF
v_call: TRBV29-1; d_call: -; j_call: TRBJ2-5; cdr3_nt: TGCAGCTCACGCGGGACAGTTGTGGAGACCCAGTACTTC; cdr3_aa: CSSRGTVVETQYF
v_call: TRBV7-2; d_call: -; j_call: TRBJ1-1; cdr3_nt: TGTGCCAGCAGCCAAGTGGCGGGTGGAACTGAAGCTTTCTTT; cdr3_aa: CASSQVAGGTEAFF
v_call: TRBV19; d_call: -; j_call: TRBJ1-1; cdr3_nt: TGTGCCAGTAACCCCGGACGGAACACTGAAGCTTTCTTT; cdr3_aa: CASNPGRNTEAFF
v_call: TRBV27; d_call: TRBD2; j_call: TRBJ2-5; cdr3_nt: TGTGCCAGCAGTTTAAGGCGGGGGACCCAAGAGACCCAGTACTTC; cdr3_aa: CASSLRRGTQETQYF
v_call: TRBV29-1; d_call: -; j_call: TRBJ1-2; cdr3_nt: TGCAGCGTCGCCGGTGAGGGAAACTATGGCTACACCTTC; cdr3_aa: CSVAGEGNYGYTF
v_call: TRBV12-3/TRBV12-4; d_call: TRBD1; j_call: TRBJ1-1; cdr3_nt: TGTGCCAGCAGCCTGACAGGGTCGAACACTGAAGCTTTCTTT; cdr3_aa: CASSLTGSNTEAFF
v_call: TRBV29-1; d_call: -; j_call: TRBJ1-1; cdr3_nt: TGCAGCGCCACCCCGGCAGGGAACACTGAAGCTTTCTTT; cdr3_aa: CSATPAGNTEAFF
v_call: TRBV7-9; d_call: -; j_call: TRBJ2-5; cdr3_nt: TGTGCCACCGACCTGATTGAGACCCAGTACTTC; cdr3_aa: CATDLIETQYF
v_call: TRBV30; d_call: -; j_call: TRBJ1-5; cdr3_nt: TGTGCCTGGAGCAGGGAGCTTCAGCCCCAGCATTTT; cdr3_aa: CAWSRELQPQHF
v_call: TRBV27; d_call: TRBD1; j_call: TRBJ2-1; cdr3_nt: TGTGCCAGCACCCGGACAGGTTATCATGAGCAGTTCTTC; cdr3_aa: CASTRTGYHEQFF
v_call: TRBV6-5; d_call: -; j_call: TRBJ1-4; cdr3_nt: TGTGCCAGCGCGCCGGGACCTGGTTCCGAAAAACTGTTTTTT; cdr3_aa: CASAPGPGSEKLFF
v_call: TRBV20-1; d_call: TRBD1; j_call: TRBJ1-2; cdr3_nt: TGCAGTGCTAGAGTGGGACAGGTTTGGGGCTACACCTTC; cdr3_aa: CSARVGQVWGYTF
v_call: TRBV30; d_call: TRBD2; j_call: TRBJ2-1; cdr3_nt: TGTGCCTGGAGTGTCTTAGCGGGGTGGGAGCAGTTCTTC; cdr3_aa: CAWSVLAGWEQFF
v_call: TRBV3-1; d_call: -; j_call: TRBJ1-1; cdr3_nt: TGTGCCAGCAGCCAAGTCGGGGGGACGGCTGAAGCTTTCTTT; cdr3_aa: CASSQVGGTAEAFF
v_call: TRBV2; d_call: -; j_call: TRBJ2-4; cdr3_nt: TGTGCCAGCAGTAACTACCAGGGGCCTCTAGCCAAAAACATTCAGTACTTC; cdr3_aa: CASSNYQGPLAKNIQYF
v_call: TRBV20-1; d_call: -; j_call: TRBJ2-1; cdr3_nt: TGCAGTGCTAGAGGGGGAGGGGGCGTGCGGCACAATGAGCAGTTCTTC; cdr3_aa: CSARGGGGVRHNEQFF
v_call: TRBV4-1; d_call: TRBD1; j_call: TRBJ1-2; cdr3_nt: TGCGCCAGCAGCCAAGAGGTACAGGGGTTGGGCTACACCTTC; cdr3_aa: CASSQEVQGLGYTF
v_call: TRBV7-3; d_call: TRBD2; j_call: TRBJ2-1; cdr3_nt: TGTGCCAGCAGCCGACCGGGACTAGGTCGCAATGAGCAGTTCTTC; cdr3_aa: CASSRPGLGRNEQFF
v_call: TRBV12-3/TRBV12-4; d_call: -; j_call: TRBJ1-2; cdr3_nt: TGTGCCAGCAGTTCACGGGGGGGAAACTATGGCTACACCTTC; cdr3_aa: CASSSRGGNYGYTF
v_call: TRBV18; d_call: TRBD1; j_call: TRBJ2-7; cdr3_nt: TGTGCCAGCTCACCAGAACGAACAGGGGGGCACAGCTCCTACGAGCAGTACTTC; cdr3_aa: CASSPERTGGHSSYEQYF